This T cell receptor beta chain was identified in a study of T cells in localized non-small cell lung cancer. TCRdb's copy holds only in-frame clones and misses some; the assay was immunoSEQ multiplex PCR. Of 25,000 to 35,000 clones listed, just under 80% were seen once; the top ten hold more than 15%. The V gene lost 0 bases and the J gene lost 7 bases, with 16 bases spanning the gap. Germline CDR1 and CDR2: SGDLS and YYNGEE. CDR3 length equals 15 residues. In the case of this clone: The antigen is undetermined.

Notes on the study in general: A higher density of T cells in blood coincided with extended overall survival.

The sequencing used peripheral blood, collected before any cancer treatment. The chain employs TRBV9 and TRBJ1-1; a weak D match, TRBD1 (5 bases). The sequence was obtained from a male donor aged 60 or over with stage III squamous cell lung carcinoma. Written as DNA, the CDR3 is TGTGCCAGCAGCGTAGTGTCGGCGGGGGACCTTGAAGCTTTCTTT. This translates into CASSVVSAGDLEAFF. The variable domain in full, completed from reference TRBV9 and TRBJ1-1, reads DSGVTQTPKHLITATGQRVTLRCSPRSGDLSVYWYQQSLDQGLQFLIQYYNGEERAKGNILERFSAQQFPDLHSELNLSSLELGDSALYFCASSVVSAGDLEAFFGQGTRLTVV.